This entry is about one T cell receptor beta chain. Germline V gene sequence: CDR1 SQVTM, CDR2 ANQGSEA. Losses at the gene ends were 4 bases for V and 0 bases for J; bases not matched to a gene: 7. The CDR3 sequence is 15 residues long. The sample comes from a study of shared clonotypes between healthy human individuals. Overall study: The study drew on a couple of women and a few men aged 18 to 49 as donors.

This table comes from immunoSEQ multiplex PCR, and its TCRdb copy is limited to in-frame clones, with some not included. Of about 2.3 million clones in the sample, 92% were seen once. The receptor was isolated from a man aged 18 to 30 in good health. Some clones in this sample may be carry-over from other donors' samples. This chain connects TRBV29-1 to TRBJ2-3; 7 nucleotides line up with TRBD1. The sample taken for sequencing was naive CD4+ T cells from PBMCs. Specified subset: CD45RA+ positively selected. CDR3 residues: CSVGGQTFSTDTQYF. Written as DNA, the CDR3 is TGCAGCGTTGGGGGACAGACTTTTAGCACAGATACGCAGTATTTT.